This T cell receptor (beta chain) derives from a study of technical replicates of blood from a handful of donors. Produced via immunoSEQ multiplex PCR; TCRdb's table is partial and in-frame only. The repertoire holds 70,000 to 95,000 clones, with roughly 94% as singletons. Sequencing was done on a sample of T cells isolated from PBMCs. This receptor was obtained from a human donor in good health.

The CDR3 DNA is TGTGCCAGCAGGAGCTCGCGGGAGGGACGGGAGCTGTTTTTT. Its protein is CASRSSREGRELFF. The chain uses TRBV6-1 and TRBJ2-2; 9 nucleotides match TRBD2. The length of the CDR3 is 14 residues. V gave up 6 bases and J gave up 9 bases; unmatched junction bases: 8. Germline CDR1 and CDR2: MNHNS and SASEGT.